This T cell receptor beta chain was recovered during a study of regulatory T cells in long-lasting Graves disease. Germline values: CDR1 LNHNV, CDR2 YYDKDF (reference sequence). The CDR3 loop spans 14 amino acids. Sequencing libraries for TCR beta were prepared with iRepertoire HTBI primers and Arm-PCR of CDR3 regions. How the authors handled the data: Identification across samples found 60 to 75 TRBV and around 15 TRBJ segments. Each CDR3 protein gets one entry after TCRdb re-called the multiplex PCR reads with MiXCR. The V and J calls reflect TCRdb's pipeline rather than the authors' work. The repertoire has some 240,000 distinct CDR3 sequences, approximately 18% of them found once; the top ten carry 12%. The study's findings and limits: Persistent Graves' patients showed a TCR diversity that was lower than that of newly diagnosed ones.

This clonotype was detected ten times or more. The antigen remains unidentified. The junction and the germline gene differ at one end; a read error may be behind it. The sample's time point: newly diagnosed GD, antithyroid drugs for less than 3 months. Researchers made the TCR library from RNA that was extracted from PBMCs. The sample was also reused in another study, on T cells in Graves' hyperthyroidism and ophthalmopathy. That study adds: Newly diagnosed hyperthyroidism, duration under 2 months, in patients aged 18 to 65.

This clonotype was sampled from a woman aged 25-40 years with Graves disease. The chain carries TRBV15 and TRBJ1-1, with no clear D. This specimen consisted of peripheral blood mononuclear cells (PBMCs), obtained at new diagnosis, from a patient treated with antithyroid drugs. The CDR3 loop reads CATSIGDSNTEASF. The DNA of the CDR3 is TGTGCCACCAGCATCGGGGATTCGAACACTGAAGCTTCCTTT.